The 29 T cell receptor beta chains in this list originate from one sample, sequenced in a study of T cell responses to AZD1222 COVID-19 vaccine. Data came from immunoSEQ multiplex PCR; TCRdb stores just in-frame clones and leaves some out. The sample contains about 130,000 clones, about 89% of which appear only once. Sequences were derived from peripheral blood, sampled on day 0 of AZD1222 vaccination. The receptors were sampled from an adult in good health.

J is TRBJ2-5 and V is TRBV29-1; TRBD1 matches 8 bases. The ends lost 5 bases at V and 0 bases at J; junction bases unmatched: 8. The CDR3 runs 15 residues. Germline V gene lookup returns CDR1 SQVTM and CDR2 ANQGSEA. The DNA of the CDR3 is TGCAGCGTTAAACGACACAGGGGGGACCAAGAGACCCAGTACTTC. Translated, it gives CSVKRHRGDQETQYF.

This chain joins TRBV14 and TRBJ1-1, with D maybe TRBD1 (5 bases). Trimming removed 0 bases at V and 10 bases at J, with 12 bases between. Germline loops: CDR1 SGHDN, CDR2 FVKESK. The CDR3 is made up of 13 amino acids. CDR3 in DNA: TGTGCCAGCAGCCAAGACTGGGGGTGGCGAGCTTTCTTT. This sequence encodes CASSQDWGWRAFF.

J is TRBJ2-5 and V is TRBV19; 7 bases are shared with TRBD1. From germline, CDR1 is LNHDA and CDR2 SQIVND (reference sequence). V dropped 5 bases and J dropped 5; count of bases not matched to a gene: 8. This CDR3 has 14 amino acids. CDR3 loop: CASSPQGVGETQYF. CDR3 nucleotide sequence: TGTGCCAGTAGTCCGCAGGGGGTCGGGGAGACCCAGTACTTC.

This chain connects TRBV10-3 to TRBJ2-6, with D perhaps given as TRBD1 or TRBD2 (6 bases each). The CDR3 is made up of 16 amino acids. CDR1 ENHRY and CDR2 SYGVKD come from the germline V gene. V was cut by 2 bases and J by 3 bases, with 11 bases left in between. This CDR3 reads CAISEGRGGGANVLTF. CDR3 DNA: TGTGCCATCAGTGAGGGCAGGGGAGGTGGGGCCAACGTCCTGACTTTC.

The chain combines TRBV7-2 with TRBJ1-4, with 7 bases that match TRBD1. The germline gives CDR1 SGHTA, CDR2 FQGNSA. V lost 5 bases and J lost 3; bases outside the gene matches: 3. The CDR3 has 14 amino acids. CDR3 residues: CASSRGTANEKLFF. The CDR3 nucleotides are TGTGCCAGCAGCCGCGGGACAGCTAATGAAAAACTGTTTTTT.

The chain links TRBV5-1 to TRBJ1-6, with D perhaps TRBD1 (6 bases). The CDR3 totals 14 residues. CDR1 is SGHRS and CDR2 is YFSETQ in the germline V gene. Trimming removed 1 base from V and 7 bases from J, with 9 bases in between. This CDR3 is CASSLTGKNSPLHF. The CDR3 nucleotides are TGCGCCAGCAGCTTGACAGGGAAGAATTCACCCCTCCACTTT.

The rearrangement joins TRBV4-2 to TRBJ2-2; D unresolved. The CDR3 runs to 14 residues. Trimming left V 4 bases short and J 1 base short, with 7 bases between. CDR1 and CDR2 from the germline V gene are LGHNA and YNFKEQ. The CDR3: CASSLAVNTGELFF. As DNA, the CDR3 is TGTGCCAGCAGCCTCGCGGTGAACACCGGGGAGCTGTTTTTT.

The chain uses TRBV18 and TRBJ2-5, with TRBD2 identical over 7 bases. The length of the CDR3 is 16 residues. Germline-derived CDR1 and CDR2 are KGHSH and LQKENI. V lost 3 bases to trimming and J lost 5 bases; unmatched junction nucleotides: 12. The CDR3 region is CASSPFGAGKGETQYF. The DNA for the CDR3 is TGTGCCAGCTCACCTTTCGGAGCGGGGAAGGGGGAGACCCAGTACTTC.

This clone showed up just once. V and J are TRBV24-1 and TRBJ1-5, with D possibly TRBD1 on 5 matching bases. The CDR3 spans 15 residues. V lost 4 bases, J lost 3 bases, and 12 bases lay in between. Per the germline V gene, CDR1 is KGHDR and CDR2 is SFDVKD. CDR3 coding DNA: TGTGCCACCAGTGACGGGACGGCGTACAATCAGCCCCAGCATTTT. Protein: CATSDGTAYNQPQHF.

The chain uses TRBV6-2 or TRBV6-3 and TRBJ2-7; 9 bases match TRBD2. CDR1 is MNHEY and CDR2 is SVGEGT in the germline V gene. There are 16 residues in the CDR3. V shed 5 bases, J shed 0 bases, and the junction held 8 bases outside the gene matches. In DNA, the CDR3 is TGTGCCAGCAGTCACGCAGCGGGAGGAGTCTCCTACGAGCAGTACTTC. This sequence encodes CASSHAAGGVSYEQYF.

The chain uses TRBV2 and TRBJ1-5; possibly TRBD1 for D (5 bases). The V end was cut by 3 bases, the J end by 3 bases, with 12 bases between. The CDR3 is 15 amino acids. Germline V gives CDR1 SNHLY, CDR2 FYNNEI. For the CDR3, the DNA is TGTGCCAGCAGTGAGCAGGGACGGTACAATCAGCCCCAGCATTTT. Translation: CASSEQGRYNQPQHF.

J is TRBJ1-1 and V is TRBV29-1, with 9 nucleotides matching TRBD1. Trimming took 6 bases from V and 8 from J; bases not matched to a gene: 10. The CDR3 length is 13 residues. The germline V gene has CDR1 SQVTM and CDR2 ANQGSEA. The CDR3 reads CSVRGQGDGEAFF. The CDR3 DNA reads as TGCAGCGTAAGGGGACAGGGAGACGGGGAAGCTTTCTTT.

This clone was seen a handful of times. The CDR3 DNA sequence: TGCGCCAGCAGAGTCGATCCCAACGGGGATGAGCAGTTCTTC. Its protein is CASRVDPNGDEQFF. The J gene is TRBJ2-1, the V gene TRBV5-1; possibly TRBD2 for D (5 bases). From germline, CDR1 is SGHRS and CDR2 YFSETQ. Between the trimmed V and J ends, which lost 5 bases and 8 bases, there was a span of 17 bases. The CDR3 is 14 residues long.

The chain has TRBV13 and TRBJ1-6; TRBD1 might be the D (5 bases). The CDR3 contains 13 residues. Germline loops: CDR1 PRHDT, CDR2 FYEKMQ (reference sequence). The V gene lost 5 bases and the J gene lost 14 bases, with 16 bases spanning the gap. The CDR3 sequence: CASSRQQVSSLHF. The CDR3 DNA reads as TGTGCCAGCAGCCGACAACAGGTGTCTTCCCTCCACTTT.

This CDR3 reads CASSQIRNSYNSPLHF. The CDR3 DNA sequence: TGTGCCAGCAGCCAAATAAGAAACTCCTATAATTCACCCCTCCACTTT. The chain carries TRBV4-2 and TRBJ1-6; D ambiguous. Germline CDR1 and CDR2: LGHNA and YNFKEQ. The CDR3 covers 16 residues. Deletions cut 2 bases from V and 0 bases from J, with 8 bases between.

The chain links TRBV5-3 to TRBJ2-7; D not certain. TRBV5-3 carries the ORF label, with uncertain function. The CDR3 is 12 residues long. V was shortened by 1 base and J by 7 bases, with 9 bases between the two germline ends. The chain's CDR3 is CARSLNRTEQYF. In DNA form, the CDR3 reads TGTGCCAGAAGCTTGAACCGCACGGAGCAGTACTTC.

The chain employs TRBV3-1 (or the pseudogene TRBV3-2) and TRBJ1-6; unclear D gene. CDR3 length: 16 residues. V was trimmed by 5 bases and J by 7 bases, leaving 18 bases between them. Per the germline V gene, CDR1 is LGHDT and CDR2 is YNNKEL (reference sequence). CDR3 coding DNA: TGTGCCAGCAGCACCCATGGAGGCGGAAGGAATTCACCCCTCCACTTT. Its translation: CASSTHGGGRNSPLHF.

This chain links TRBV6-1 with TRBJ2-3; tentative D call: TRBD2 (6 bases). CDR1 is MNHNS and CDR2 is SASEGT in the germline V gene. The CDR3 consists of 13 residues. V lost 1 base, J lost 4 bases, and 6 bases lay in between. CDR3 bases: TGTGCCAGCAGTGAAGGGAGGGCAGATACGCAGTATTTT. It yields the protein CASSEGRADTQYF.

DNA of the CDR3: TGTGCCAGCAGTCTCGACAATCCTCTAAATGGCTACACCTTC. This codes for CASSLDNPLNGYTF. This rearrangement joins TRBV6-5 to TRBJ1-2; D is unresolved. CDR3 length: 14 residues. V gave up 5 bases and J gave up 6 bases, with 16 bases separating them. Germline V gene data show CDR1 as MNHEY and CDR2 as SVGAGI.

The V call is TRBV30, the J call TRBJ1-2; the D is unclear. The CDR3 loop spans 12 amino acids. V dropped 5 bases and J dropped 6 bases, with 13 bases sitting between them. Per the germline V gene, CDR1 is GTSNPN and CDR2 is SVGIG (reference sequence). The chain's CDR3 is CAWVNGRHGYTF. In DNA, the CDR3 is TGTGCCTGGGTCAACGGGCGGCATGGCTACACCTTC.

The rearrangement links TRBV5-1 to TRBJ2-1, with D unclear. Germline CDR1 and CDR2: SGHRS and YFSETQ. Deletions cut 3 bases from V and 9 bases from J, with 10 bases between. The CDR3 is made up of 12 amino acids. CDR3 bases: TGCGCCAGCAGCTCGGAGTGGAGTGAGCAGTTCTTC. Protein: CASSSEWSEQFF.

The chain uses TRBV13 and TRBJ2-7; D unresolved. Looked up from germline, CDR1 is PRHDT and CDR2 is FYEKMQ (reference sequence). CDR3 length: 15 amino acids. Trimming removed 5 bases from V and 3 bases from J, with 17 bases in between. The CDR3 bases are TGTGCCAGCAGCGAGAAAACGAGCCTTATCTACGAGCAGTACTTC. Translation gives CASSEKTSLIYEQYF.

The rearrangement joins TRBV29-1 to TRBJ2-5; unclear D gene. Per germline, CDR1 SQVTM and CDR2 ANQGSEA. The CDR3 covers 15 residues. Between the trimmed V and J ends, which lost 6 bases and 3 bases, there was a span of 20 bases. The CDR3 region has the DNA TGCAGCGTGGCTACCGAAAGGCGCAGAAAAGAGACCCAGTACTTC. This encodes CSVATERRRKETQYF.

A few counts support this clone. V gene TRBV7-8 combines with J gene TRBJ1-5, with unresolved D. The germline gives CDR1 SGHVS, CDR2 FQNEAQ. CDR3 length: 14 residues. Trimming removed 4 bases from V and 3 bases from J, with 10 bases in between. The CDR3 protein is CASSSGIPNQPQHF. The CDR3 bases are TGTGCCAGCAGCTCGGGGATTCCCAATCAGCCCCAGCATTTT.

CDR3 in amino acids: CAISELGNTEAFF. In DNA form, the CDR3 reads TGTGCCATCAGTGAGCTAGGGAACACTGAAGCTTTCTTT. The chain couples TRBV10-3 to TRBJ1-1, with no clear D. V dropped 2 bases and J dropped 1 base, with 5 bases sitting between them. The CDR3 sequence is 13 residues long. Per germline, CDR1 ENHRY and CDR2 SYGVKD.

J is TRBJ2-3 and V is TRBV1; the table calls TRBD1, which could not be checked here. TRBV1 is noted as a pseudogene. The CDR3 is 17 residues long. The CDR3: CTSSQAWSRQGVDTQYF. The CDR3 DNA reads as TGCACCAGCAGCCAAGCTTGGAGTAGGCAGGGTGTTGATACGCAGTATTTT.

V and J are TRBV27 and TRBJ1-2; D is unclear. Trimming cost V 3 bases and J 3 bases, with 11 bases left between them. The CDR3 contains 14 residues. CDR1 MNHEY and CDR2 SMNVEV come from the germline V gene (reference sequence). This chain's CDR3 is CASSFRGSHYGYTF. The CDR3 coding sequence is TGTGCCAGCAGTTTCCGTGGGTCACACTATGGCTACACCTTC.

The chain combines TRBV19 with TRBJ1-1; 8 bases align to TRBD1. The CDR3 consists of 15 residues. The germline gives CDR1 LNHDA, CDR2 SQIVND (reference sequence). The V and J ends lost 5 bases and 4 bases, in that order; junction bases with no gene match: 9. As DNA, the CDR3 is TGTGCCAGTAGTGAAAAACAGGGGGGGTTCACTGAAGCTTTCTTT. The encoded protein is CASSEKQGGFTEAFF. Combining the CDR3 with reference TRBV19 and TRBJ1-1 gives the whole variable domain DGGITQSPKYLFRKEGQNVTLSCEQNLNHDAMYWYRQDPGQGLRLIYYSQIVNDFQKGDIAEGYSVSREKKESFPLTVTSAQKNPTAFYLCASSEKQGGFTEAFFGQGTRLTVV.

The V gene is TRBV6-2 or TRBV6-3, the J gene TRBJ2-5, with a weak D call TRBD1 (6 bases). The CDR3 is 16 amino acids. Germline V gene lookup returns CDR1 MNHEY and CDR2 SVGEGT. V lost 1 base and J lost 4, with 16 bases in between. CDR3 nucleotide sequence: TGTGCCAGCAGTTACTTAAGGACAGATCTAGGAGAGACCCAGTACTTC. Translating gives CASSYLRTDLGETQYF.